This T cell receptor (beta chain) was recorded in a study of blood T cell repertoires in COVID-19 (TCRdb year 2020). In terms of the full investigation: Collaborator samples came from the United States, Italy and Spain and covered acute and convalescent phases of COVID-19. The material from the prospective study consisted of cDNA or gDNA derived from T cells, B-cell-depleted T cells, or PBMCs. The dataset comprised deeply sampled blood TCRbeta repertoires from subjects exposed to, actively infected with, or recovered from COVID-19. A freely available public database, intended as a resource for researchers studying the immune response to SARS-CoV-2, is where the repertoires were released. Samples came from the ongoing ImmuneRACE study (first 160 participants) plus 1,254 subjects from 6 global collaborators. Nearly every sample came with metadata listing a de-identified subject ID, COVID-19 status, age in years and sex. Where available, HLA class I and class II types were obtained from metadata supplied by the sample provider rather than from assay-based typing. Here is what the overall study found, with its caveats: The amount of clinical and demographic metadata varied by source and participant and was provided uncurated.

CDR1 and CDR2 are drawn from the germline V gene (reference sequence): SGHKS, YYEKEE. Deletion took 2 bases off V and 3 bases off J, with a span of 8 bases between the germline ends. The CDR3 numbers 13 residues from cysteine through phenylalanine. The entry retains the CDR3 DNA only, 39 bases that are in frame from base 1. The collaborating institutions used their own protocols to collect whole blood in K2EDTA tubes. For TCRbeta analysis, collaborators shipped samples as frozen whole blood, isolated PBMCs, or DNA extracted from either of those sample types. Of note for this clone: No cognate antigen has been identified for it. The input lacks base qualities; no much larger clone sits a single base away.

TCRbeta CDR3 regions were amplified from genomic DNA by means of the immunoSEQ Assay, a bias-controlled multiplex PCR. In the authors' own workflow: Within the assay, amplification of reference gene primers was used to estimate how many nucleated cells each sample contained. Sequence reads were collapsed and filtered to measure the absolute abundance of every unique TCRbeta CDR3 rearrangement. Productive Simpson clonality was computed per sample as the square root of Simpson's diversity index over productive rearrangements. In its TCRdb copy, this immuneACCESS table keeps in-frame sequences only and misses some clones. Where compared with another copy, unresolved V genes explain less than half of these, and the others have no known cause. V and J calls and clone size are as listed in that table; D and trimming were resolved from the DNA. Present in this sample are 90,000 to 120,000 clones, approximately 80% of which were seen just once. The leading ten clones occupy under 30% of the sample.

The rearranged segments are TRBV5-5 and TRBJ1-2, with TRBD1 tentatively as D gene (5 bases match). The sequenced sample was peripheral blood. This sequence originates from a man aged 60-69 years with acute or convalescent COVID-19. The nucleotide sequence is TGTGCCAGCAGCTTTACAGGCGACTATGGCTACACCTTC. It codes for CASSFTGDYGYTF.